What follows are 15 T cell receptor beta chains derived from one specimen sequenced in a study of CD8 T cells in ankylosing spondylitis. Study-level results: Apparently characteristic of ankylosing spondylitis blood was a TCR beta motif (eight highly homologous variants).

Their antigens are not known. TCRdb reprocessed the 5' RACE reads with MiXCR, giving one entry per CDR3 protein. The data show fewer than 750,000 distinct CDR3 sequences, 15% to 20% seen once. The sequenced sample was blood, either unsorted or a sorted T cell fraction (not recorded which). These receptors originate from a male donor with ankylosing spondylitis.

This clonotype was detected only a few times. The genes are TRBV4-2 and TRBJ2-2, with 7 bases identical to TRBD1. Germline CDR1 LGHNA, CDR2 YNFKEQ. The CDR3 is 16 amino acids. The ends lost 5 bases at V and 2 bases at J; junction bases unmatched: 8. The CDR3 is CASSFRDSINTGELFF. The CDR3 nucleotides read TGTGCCAGCAGCTTCCGGGACAGCATCAACACCGGGGAGCTGTTTTTT.

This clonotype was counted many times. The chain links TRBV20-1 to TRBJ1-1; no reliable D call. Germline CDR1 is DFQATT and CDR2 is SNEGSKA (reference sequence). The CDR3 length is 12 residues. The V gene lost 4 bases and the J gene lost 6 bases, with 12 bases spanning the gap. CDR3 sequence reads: CSATVGKPEAFF. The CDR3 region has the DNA TGCAGTGCTACGGTTGGAAAACCTGAAGCTTTCTTT.

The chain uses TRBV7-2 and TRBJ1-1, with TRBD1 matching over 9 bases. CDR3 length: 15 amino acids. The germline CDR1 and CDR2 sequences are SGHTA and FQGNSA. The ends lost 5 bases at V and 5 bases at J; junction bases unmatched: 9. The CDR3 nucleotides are TGTGCCAGCAGCAAAAAACAGGGGGCGGGAACTGAAGCTTTCTTT. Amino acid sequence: CASSKKQGAGTEAFF.

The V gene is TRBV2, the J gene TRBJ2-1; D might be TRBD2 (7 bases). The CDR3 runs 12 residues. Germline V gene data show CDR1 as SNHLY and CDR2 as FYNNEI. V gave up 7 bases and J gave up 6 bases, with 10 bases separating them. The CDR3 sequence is CASNREGNEQFF. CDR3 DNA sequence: TGTGCCAGCAACAGGGAGGGCAATGAGCAGTTCTTC.

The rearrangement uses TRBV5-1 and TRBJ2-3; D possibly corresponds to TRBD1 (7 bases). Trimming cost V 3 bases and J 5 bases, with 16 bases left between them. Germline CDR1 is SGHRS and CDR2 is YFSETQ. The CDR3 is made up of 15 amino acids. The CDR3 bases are TGCGCCAGCAGCTCGGTGGAGGGGGCGATAGATACGCAGTATTTT. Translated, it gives CASSSVEGAIDTQYF. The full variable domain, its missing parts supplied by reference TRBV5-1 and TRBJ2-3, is KAGVTQTPRYLIKTRGQQVTLSCSPISGHRSVSWYQQTPGQGLQFLFEYFSETQRNKGNFPGRFSGRQFSNSRSEMNVSTLELGDSALYLCASSSVEGAIDTQYFGPGTRLTVL.

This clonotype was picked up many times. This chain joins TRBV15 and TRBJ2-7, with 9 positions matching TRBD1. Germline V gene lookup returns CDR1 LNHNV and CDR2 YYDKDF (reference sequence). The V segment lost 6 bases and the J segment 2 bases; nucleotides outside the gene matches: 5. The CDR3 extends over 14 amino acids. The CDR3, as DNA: TGTGCCACCAGAAAGGACAGGGGCCCCTACGAGCAGTACTTC. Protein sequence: CATRKDRGPYEQYF.

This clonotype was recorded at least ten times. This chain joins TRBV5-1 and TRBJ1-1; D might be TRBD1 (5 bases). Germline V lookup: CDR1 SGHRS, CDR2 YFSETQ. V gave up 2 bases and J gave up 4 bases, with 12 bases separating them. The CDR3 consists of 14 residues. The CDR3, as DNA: TGCGCCAGCAGCTTAAGAGGGGAGGGCACTGAAGCTTTCTTT. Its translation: CASSLRGEGTEAFF.

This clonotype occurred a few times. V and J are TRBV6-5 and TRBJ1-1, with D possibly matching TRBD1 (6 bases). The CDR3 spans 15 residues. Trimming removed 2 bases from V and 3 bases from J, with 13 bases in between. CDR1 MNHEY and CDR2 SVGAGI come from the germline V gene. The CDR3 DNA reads TGTGCCAGCAGTTACAGCGGGGGGGGCCACACTGAAGCTTTCTTT. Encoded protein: CASSYSGGGHTEAFF.

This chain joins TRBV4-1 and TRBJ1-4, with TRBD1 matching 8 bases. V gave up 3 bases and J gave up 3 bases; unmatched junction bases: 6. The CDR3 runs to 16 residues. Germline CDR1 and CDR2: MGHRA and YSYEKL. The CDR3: CASSQTGEHANEKLFF. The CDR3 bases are TGCGCCAGCAGCCAGACAGGGGAGCATGCTAATGAAAAACTGTTTTTT.

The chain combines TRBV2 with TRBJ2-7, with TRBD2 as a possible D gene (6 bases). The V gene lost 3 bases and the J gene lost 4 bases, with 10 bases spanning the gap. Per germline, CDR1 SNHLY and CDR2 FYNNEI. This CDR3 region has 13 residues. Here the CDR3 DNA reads TGTGCCAGCAGTGAGCGGGACTTTTACGAGCAGTACTTC. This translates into CASSERDFYEQYF.

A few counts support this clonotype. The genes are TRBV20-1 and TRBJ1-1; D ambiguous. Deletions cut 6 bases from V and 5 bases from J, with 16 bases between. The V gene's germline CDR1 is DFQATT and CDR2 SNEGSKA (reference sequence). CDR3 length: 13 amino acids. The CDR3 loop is CSAKVRKKTEAFF. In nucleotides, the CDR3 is TGCAGTGCCAAAGTCAGGAAGAAGACTGAAGCTTTCTTT.

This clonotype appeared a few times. In DNA form, the CDR3 reads TGCGCCAGCAGCCAAGATCGGGACAGGAGGAACACTGAAGCTTTCTTT. This gives the protein CASSQDRDRRNTEAFF. The chain joins TRBV4-3 to TRBJ1-1; TRBD1 matches at 8 bases. This CDR3 has 16 residues. Germline assignment: CDR1 LGHNA and CDR2 YSLEER. With 0 bases clipped from V and 1 base from J, the junction kept 4 bases outside the gene matches.

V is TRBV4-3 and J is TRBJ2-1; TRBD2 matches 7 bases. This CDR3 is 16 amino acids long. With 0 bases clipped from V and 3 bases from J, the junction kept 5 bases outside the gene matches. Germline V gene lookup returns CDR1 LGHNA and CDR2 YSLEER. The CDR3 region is CASSQDPAGDYNEQFF. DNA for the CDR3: TGCGCCAGCAGCCAAGATCCCGCGGGAGACTACAATGAGCAGTTCTTC.

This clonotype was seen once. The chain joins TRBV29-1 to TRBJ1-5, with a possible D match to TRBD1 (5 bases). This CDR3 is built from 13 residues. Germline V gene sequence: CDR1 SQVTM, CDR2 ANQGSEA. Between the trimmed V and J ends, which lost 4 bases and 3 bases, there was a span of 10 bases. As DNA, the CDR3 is TGCAGCGTTGGCTGGGGGATCAATCAGCCCCAGCATTTT. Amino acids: CSVGWGINQPQHF.

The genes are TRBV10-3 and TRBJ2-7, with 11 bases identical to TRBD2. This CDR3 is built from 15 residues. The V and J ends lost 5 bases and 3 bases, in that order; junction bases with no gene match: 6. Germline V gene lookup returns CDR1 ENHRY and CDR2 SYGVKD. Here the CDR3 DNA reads TGTGCCATCAGTCGGGTAGCGGGAGGGGACTACGAGCAGTACTTC. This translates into CAISRVAGGDYEQYF.